This T cell receptor (beta chain) was observed in a study of T cells in Graves' hyperthyroidism and ophthalmopathy. Overall study results and limits: Ophthalmopathy could be told apart from stable hyperthyroidism with a 13 V-J model.

Template material for amplifying TCR beta CDR3 regions consisted of RNA transcripts. First-round RT-PCR with HTBI primers amplified the TCR CDR3 region. TCRdb redid the calling of the multiplex PCR reads with MiXCR, one entry per CDR3 protein. Here the sample spans about 200,000 distinct CDR3 sequences, 17% being singletons. The CDR3 spans 12 residues. Germline CDR1 and CDR2: SNHLY and FYNNEI. Trimming shortened V by 7 bases and J by 5 bases, and 6 bases separated the two germline ends. This clonotype was detected ten times or more. The target antigen is unknown. Graves' hyperthyroidism was deemed stable given no ophthalmopathy progression within 18 months. Subjects aged 18 to 65 presented with newly diagnosed hyperthyroidism of less than 2 months' duration. Thyroid ultrasound, orbital computed tomography, clinical symptoms, and serum thyroxine and TRAb underpinned diagnoses.

This receptor was taken from a woman aged 50 to 60 with Graves' hyperthyroidism. This chain connects TRBV2 to TRBJ1-6; D not certain. The sequenced material came from blood. The CDR3 DNA reads as TGTGCCAGCAATGCAGATAATTCACCCCTCCACTTT. This encodes CASNADNSPLHF.